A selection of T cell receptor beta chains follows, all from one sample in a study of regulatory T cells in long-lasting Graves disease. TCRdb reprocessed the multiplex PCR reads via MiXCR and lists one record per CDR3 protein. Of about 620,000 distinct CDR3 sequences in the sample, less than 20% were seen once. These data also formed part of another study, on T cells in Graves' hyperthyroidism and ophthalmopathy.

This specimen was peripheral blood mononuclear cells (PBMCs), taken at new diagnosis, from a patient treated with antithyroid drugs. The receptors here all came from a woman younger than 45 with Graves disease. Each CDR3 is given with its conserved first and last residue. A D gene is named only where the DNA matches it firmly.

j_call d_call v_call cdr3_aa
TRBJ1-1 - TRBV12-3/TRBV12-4 CASSPGIGEAFF
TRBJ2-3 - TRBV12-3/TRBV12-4 CANTALGSGPPNTQYF
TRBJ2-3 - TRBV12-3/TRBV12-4 CASSFWRATDTQYF
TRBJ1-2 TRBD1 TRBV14 CASSLRDRGYGYTF
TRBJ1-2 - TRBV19 CASRGDSMEGYTF
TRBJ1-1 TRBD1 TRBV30 CAWILSSGQEVAFF
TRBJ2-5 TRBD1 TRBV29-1 CSVRQGRQETQYF
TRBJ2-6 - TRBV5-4 CATQAAILPGANVLTF
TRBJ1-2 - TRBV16 CASSQDSLYGYTF
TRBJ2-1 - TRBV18 CASSRGPSSYNEQFF
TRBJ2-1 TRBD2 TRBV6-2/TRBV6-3 CASTGEVAGRDNEQFF
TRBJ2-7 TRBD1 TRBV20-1 CSAQHSTGGEGGRQYF
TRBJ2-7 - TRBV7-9 CASSKIWGIHEQYF
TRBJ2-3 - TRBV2 CASSVWNVGTDTQYF
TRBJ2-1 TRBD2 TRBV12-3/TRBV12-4 CASSQELAGRNEQFF
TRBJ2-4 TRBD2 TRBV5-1 CASSGPPGLAGEGKNIQYF
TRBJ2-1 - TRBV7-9 CASSPAGWRYNEQFF
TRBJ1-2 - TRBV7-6 CASSLGGAF
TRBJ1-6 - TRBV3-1 CASSQGPGGGYNSPLHF
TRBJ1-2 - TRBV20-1 CSARDGTLNYGYTF
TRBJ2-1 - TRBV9 CASSDGQLEQFF
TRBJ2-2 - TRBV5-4 CASSLIQQNTGELFF
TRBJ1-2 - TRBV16 CASSRTVQAAYGYTF
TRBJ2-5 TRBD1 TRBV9 CASGPTGLETQYF
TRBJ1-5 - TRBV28 CASNIPGGFGNQPQHF
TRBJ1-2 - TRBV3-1 CASSQEIGGRGYTF
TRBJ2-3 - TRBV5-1 CASPGPVGDTQYF
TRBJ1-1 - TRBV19 CASNVRGAVEAFF
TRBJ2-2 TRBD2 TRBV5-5 CASSPTGGSVGELFF
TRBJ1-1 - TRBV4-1 CASSPRHDGYTEAFF
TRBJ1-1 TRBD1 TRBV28 CASITGGHTEAFF
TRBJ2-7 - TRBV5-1 CASSKSGTIDEQYF
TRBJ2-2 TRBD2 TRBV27 CASLRRGSGTGELFF
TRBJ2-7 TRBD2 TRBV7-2 CASSLVSAGGSSYEQYF
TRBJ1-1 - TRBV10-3 CAISESSRNRADSNTEAFF
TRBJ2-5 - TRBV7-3 CASSPGSGSFETQYF
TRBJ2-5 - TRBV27 CASSLVSQETQYF
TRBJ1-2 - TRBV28 CASSLSRPGANYGYTF
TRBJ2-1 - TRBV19 CASTRGGDYNEQFF
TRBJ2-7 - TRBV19 CASNRASSYEQYF
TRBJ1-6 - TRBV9 CASSVGFRGNSPLHF
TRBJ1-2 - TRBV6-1 CASSDYGYTF
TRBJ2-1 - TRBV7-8 CASSPIFNEQFF
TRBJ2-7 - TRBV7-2 CASTGGAYEQYF
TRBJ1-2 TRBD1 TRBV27 CASSLQRTGNYGYTF
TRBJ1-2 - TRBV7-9 CASSDRDYGFTF
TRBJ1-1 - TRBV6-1 CASSGVVGLFFAFF
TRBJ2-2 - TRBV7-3 CASSLDSTPGELFF
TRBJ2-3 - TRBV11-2 CASSSFVDTQYF
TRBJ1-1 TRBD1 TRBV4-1 CASSPVSTGETIEAFF
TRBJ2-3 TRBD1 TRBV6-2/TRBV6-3 CASSYVGPAGGDTQYF
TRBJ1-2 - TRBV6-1 CASSQRGGGYTF
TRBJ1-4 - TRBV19 CASSIGGDSVPFF
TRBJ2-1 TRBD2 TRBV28 CASSGLAGGFLSNNEQFF
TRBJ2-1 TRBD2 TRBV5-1 CASSLTSGFRSYNEQFF
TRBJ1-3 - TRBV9 CASSAEPSRRRPLYF